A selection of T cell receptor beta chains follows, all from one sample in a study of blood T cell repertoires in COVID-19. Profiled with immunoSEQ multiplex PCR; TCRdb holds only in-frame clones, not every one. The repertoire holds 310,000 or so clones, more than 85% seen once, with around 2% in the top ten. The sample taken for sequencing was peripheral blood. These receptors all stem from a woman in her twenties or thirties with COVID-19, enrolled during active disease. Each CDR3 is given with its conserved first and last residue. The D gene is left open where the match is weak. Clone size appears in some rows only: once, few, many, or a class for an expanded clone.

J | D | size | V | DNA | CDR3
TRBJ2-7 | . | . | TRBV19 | TGTGCCAGTAGTATAGCTTTACGGGATCGCGAGCAGTACTTC | CASSIALRDREQYF
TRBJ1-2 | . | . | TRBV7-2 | TGTGCCAGCAGCCGCAATCCCGGGATTATGTACGGGGACTATGGCTACACCTTC | CASSRNPGIMYGDYGYTF
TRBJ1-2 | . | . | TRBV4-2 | TGTGCCAGCAGCCAAGATAACCCTATGGGCTACACCTTC | CASSQDNPMGYTF
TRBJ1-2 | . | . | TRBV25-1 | TGTGCCAGCAGTGTTGTCGAGTTTCATGGCTACACCTTC | CASSVVEFHGYTF
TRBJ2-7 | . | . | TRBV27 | TGTGCCACTTCGTACGAGCAGTACTTC | CATSYEQYF
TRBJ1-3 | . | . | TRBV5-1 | TGCGCCAGCAGCCGTGCAGGGGCGTCTGGAAACACCATATATTTT | CASSRAGASGNTIYF
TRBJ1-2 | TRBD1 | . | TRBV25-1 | TGTGCCAGCAGGCTCGACAGGGCCTCTGGCTACACCTTC | CASRLDRASGYTF
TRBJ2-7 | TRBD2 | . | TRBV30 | TGTGCCTGGTGTTCCGGGACTAGCCCGTACGAGCAGTACTTC | CAWCSGTSPYEQYF
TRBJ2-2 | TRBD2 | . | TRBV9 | TGTGCCAGCAGCGAACGACTAGCGGGGGACACCGGGGAGCTGTTTTTT | CASSERLAGDTGELFF
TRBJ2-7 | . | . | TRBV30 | TGTGCCTGGAGTGAGGGAGTTGGCGAGCAGTACTTC | CAWSEGVGEQYF
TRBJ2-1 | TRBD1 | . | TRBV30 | TGTGCCTGGAGTAGGGACAGAAGATACAATGAGCAGTTCTTC | CAWSRDRRYNEQFF
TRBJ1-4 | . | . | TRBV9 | TGTGCCAGCAGCGTAGGGGGAGGGACAACTAATGAAAAACTGTTTTTT | CASSVGGGTTNEKLFF
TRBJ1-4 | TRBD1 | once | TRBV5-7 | TGTGCCAGCAGCTGGAGGGGGCGTGAAGAAAAACTGTTTTTT | CASSWRGREEKLFF
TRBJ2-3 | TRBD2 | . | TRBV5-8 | TGTGCCAGCAGCTTGAGAGGGACTAGCGGGAGAGATACGCAGTATTTT | CASSLRGTSGRDTQYF
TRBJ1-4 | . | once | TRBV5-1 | TGCGCCAGCAGCCCGGCGACTGCTGATGAAAAACTGTTTTTT | CASSPATADEKLFF
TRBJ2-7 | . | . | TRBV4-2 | TGTGCCAGCAGCCAACCCCGGGACACTCCTTACTTC | CASSQPRDTPYF
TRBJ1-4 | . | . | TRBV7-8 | TGTGCCAGCAGAAGCGGTCTCCCCTCCAATGAAAAACTGTTTTTT | CASRSGLPSNEKLFF
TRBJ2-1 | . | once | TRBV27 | TGTGCCAGCAGTATTGATTGGACAGGGACTACTGACAATGAGCAGTTCTTC | CASSIDWTGTTDNEQFF
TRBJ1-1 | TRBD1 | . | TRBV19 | TGTGCCAGTAGTGCTTCACACAGGGGACGCCTTATAAGTTTCTTT | CASSASHRGRLISFF
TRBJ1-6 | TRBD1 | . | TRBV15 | TGTGCCACCAGCCTTACAGGGGTTAGATCACCCCTCCACTTT | CATSLTGVRSPLHF
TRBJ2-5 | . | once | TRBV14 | TGTGCCAGCAGCCAAGATCTGGAGACCCAGTACTTC | CASSQDLETQYF
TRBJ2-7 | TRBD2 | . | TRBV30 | TGTGCCTGGGATCTAGCGGGAGGGTACGAGCAGTACTTC | CAWDLAGGYEQYF
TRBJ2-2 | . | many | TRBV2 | TGTGCCAGCAAGAGGGACACCGGGGAGCTGTTTTTT | CASKRDTGELFF
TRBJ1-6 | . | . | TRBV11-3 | TGTGCCAGCAGCTTCGGCGGGGATTCACCCCTCCACTTT | CASSFGGDSPLHF
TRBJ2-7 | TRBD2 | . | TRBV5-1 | TGCGCCAGCAGCCCTCAGACTAGCGGGATGACGAGCTCCTACGAGCAGTACTTC | CASSPQTSGMTSSYEQYF
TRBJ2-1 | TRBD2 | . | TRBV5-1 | TGCGCCAGCGGTCCAGCGGGAGATCAATCGGGTGAGCAGTTCTTC | CASGPAGDQSGEQFF
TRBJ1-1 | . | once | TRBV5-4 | TGTGCCAGCACCTCTCCTATTGGCACTGAAGCTTTCTTT | CASTSPIGTEAFF
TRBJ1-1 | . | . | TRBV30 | TGTGCCTGGTCCAGGGATTTAACTGAAGCTTTCTTT | CAWSRDLTEAFF
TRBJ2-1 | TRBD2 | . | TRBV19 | TGTGCCAGTAGTCTCCGAGCGGGAGGGCCGTACAATGAGCAGTTCTTC | CASSLRAGGPYNEQFF
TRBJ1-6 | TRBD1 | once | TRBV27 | TGTGCCAGCAGTCCACGGACAGGGGAGAATTCACCCCTCCACTTT | CASSPRTGENSPLHF
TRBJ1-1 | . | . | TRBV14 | TGTGCCAGCAGCCATGGGCCAGAAGCTTTCTTT | CASSHGPEAFF
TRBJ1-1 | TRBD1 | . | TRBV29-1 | TGCAGCGTCGGAGACAGGGGGCGACGTGAAGCTTTCTTT | CSVGDRGRREAFF
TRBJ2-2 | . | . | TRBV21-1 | TGTGCCAGCAGTCGTCGGGACTTATTGAACACCGGGGAGCTGTTTTTT | CASSRRDLLNTGELFF
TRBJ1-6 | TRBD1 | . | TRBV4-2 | TGTGCCAGCAGCCAAGAAAGGGGACAGGGGCCTTCACCCCTCCACTTT | CASSQERGQGPSPLHF
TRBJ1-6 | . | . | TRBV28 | TGTGCCAGCAGTTCCAGGTCGAGCTCCTATAATTCACCCCTCCACTTT | CASSSRSSSYNSPLHF
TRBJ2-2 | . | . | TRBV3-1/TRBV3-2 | TGTGCCAGCAGCCAAGGAACAGGATACACCGGGGAGCTGTTTTTT | CASSQGTGYTGELFF
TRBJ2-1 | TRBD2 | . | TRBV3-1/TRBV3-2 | TGTGCCAGCAGCCAAGGACTAGCGGGAGGGGGTGAGCAGTTCTTC | CASSQGLAGGGEQFF
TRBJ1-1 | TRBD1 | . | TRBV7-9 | TGTGCCAGCAGCTTGACAGGGGTCCTTGAAGCTTTCTTT | CASSLTGVLEAFF
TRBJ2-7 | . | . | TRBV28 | TGTGCCAGCAGTCGCCCAGGGTCCAACTACGAGCAGTACTTC | CASSRPGSNYEQYF
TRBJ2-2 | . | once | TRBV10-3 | TGTGCCATCAGTCTAGGGGGTCCCTCGAACACCGGGGAGCTGTTTTTT | CAISLGGPSNTGELFF
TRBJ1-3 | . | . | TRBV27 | TGTGCCAGCAGTTTGGGGCGCGCTGGAAACACCATATATTTT | CASSLGRAGNTIYF
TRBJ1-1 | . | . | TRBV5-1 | TGCGCCAGCAGCTACGAGTCCGGACAGTCGCTGGCTTTCTTT | CASSYESGQSLAFF
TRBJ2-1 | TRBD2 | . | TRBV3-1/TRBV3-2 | TGTGCCAGCAGCCCTTGGGACTATGCCTACAATGAGCAGTTCTTC | CASSPWDYAYNEQFF
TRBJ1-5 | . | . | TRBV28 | TGTGCCAGCAGCACACCTCGGGGAGGGGGGGCACCCAATCAGCCCCAGCATTTT | CASSTPRGGGAPNQPQHF
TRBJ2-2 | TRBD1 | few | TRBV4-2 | TGTGCCAGCAGCCAAGAGAGGGGGCCTTGGACCGGGGAGCTGTTTTTT | CASSQERGPWTGELFF
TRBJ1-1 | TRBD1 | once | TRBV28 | TGTGCCAGCAGTTCCCCACAGGGGGCGTCTAGATGGACTGAAGCTTTCTTT | CASSSPQGASRWTEAFF
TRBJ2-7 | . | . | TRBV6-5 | TGTGCCAGCAGTTACCCACCTACTCCGTCCTCCTACGAGCAGTACTTC | CASSYPPTPSSYEQYF